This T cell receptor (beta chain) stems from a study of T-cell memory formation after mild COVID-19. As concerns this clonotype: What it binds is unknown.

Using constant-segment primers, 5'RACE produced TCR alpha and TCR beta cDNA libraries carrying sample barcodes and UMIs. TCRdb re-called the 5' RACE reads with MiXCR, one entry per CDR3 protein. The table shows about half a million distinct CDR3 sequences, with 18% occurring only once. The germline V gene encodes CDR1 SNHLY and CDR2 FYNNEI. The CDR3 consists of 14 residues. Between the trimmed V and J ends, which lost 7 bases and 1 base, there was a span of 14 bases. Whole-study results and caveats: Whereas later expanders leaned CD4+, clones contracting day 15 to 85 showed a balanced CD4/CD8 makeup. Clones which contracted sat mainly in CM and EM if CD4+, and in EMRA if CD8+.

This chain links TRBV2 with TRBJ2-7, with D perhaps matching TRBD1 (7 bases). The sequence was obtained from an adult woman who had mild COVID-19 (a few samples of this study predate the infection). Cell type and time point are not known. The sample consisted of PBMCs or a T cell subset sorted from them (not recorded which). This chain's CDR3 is CASIGQGGSYEQYF. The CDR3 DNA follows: TGTGCCAGCATAGGCCAGGGGGGATCCTACGAGCAGTACTTC.